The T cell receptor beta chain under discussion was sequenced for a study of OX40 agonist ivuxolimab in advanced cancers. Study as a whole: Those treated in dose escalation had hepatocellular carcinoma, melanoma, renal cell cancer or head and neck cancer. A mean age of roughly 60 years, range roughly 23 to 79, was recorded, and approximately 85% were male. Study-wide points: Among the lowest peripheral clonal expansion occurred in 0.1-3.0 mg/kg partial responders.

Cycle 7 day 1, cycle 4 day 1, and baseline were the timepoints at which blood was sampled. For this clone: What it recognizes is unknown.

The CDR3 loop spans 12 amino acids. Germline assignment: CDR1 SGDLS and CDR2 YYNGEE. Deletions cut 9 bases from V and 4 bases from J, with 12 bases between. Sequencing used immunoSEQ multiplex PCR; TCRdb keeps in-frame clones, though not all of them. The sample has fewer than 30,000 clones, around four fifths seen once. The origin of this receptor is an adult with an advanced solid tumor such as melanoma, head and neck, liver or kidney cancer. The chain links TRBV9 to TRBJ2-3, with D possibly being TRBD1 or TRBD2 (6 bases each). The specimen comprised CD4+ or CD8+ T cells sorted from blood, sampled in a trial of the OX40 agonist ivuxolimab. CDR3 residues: CAKGGHPDTQYF. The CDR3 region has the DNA TGTGCCAAGGGGGGACACCCAGATACGCAGTATTTT. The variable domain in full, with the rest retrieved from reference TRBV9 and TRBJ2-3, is DSGVTQTPKHLITATGQRVTLRCSPRSGDLSVYWYQQSLDQGLQFLIQYYNGEERAKGNILERFSAQQFPDLHSELNLSSLELGDSALYFCAKGGHPDTQYFGPGTRLTVL.